This TCR beta chain was captured in a study of blood T cell repertoires in COVID-19. About the study: The United States, Italy and Spain provided the acute and convalescent COVID-19 samples. The analysed material was cDNA or gDNA that came from T cells, B-cell-depleted T cells, or PBMCs.

Original methodology: The assay estimated nucleated cells by amplifying reference gene primers. Using immunoSEQ multiplex PCR, the repertoire was profiled, and TCRdb retains in-frame clones only, with some absent. V and J calls and clone size come straight from that table; D and trimming were deduced from the DNA. Seen here are tens of thousands of clones, roughly 85% observed once, and the top ten hold 4.5% to 5.5%. The CDR3 is 13 residues long. Per germline, CDR1 SGHAT and CDR2 FQNNGV. V was cut by 11 bases and J by 4 bases, with 15 bases left in between. The chain recombines TRBV11-2 with TRBJ2-1, with a possible D match to TRBD2 (6 bases). Source material: peripheral blood. This receptor was identified in a human donor in a cohort sampled during active COVID-19. The CDR3 here is CASLGTSYNEQFF. For the CDR3, the DNA is TGTGCCTCACTCGGGACTTCTTACAATGAGCAGTTCTTC.